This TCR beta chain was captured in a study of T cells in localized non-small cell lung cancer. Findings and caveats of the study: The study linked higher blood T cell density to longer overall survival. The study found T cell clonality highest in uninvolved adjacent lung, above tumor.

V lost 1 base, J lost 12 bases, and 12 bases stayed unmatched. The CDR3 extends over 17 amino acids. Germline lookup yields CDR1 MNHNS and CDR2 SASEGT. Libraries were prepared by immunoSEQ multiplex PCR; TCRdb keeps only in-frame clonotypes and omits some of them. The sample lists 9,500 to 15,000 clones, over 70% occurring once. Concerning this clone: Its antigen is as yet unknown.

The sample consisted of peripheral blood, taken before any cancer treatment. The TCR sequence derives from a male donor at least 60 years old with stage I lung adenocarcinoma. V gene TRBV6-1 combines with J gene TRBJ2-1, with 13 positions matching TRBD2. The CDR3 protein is CASSEVVRLAGGGPQFF. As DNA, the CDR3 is TGTGCCAGCAGTGAAGTAGTGCGACTAGCGGGAGGTGGCCCGCAGTTCTTC.